The T cell receptor (beta chain) under discussion was sequenced for a study of cytomegalovirus exposure and HLA in healthy donors. Study outcomes and limitations: The investigators catalogued 180 or so TCR beta chains as cytomegalovirus-associated. A later analysis reportedly found fewer N-insertions in an Asian-associated ancestry cluster than the roughly 670-donor mean.

About this clone: The antigen remains undetermined.

60 Vbeta and 13 Jbeta primers were used in PCR. Sequencing was performed with immunoSEQ multiplex PCR; in TCRdb, only in-frame clones are kept and a portion is missing. The data hold 55,000 to 75,000 clones, with approximately 60% observed a single time. The ends were cut back, 10 bases at V and 2 bases at J, with 15 bases in the middle. Germline V gene lookup returns CDR1 ENHRY and CDR2 SYGVKD. This CDR3 is 14 amino acids long. Specimen: PBMCs. The V gene is TRBV10-3, the J gene TRBJ1-3; D call uncertain. The TCR sequence derives from a man younger than 45 in good health and CMV-seronegative. In DNA form, the CDR3 reads TGTGCCACCCACACGGGGAGTACTGGAAACACCATATATTTT. Amino acid sequence: CATHTGSTGNTIYF.